These T cell receptor beta chains were read from a single sample in a study of blood T cells in healthy people across ages. TCRdb redid the calling of the 5' RACE reads with MiXCR, one entry per CDR3 protein. Of fewer than 2 million distinct CDR3 sequences listed, about two fifths are singletons. What was sequenced was blood. These receptors all stem from a human donor in good health. Each CDR3 is given with its conserved first and last residue. Each record gives: clone size, J gene, V gene, D gene, CDR3 protein, CDR3 DNA. D genes are given only for firm matches. Where a row states a size, it is once, few, many or the class of an expanded clone; other rows omit it.

>.|TRBJ1-1|TRBV10-3|.
CAITVRMNTEAFF
TGTGCCATCACAGTCCGGATGAACACTGAAGCTTTCTTT
>.|TRBJ1-1|TRBV6-5|TRBD1
CASSSPGQGEAFF
TGTGCCAGCAGTTCTCCCGGACAGGGTGAAGCTTTCTTT
>.|TRBJ1-3|TRBV4-3|.
CASSQTGFLSGNTIYF
TGCGCCAGCAGCCAAACCGGGTTCCTCTCTGGAAACACCATATATTTT
>.|TRBJ1-2|TRBV29-1|.
CSVPSMEGFNYGYTF
TGCAGCGTTCCAAGTATGGAGGGATTTAACTATGGCTACACCTTC
>few|TRBJ2-6|TRBV7-2|.
CASSLAVGSGANVLTF
TGTGCCAGCAGCTTAGCGGTGGGGTCTGGGGCCAACGTCCTGACTTTC
>.|TRBJ1-5|TRBV15|.
CATSIDPGFNQPQHF
TGTGCCACCAGCATAGACCCAGGATTCAATCAGCCCCAGCATTTT
>.|TRBJ2-7|TRBV20-1|.
CSAARGLADSYEQYF
TGCAGTGCCGCTAGAGGCTTGGCGGATTCCTACGAGCAGTACTTC
>.|TRBJ2-7|TRBV29-1|.
CSGEGAAGEQYF
TGCAGCGGTGAAGGGGCGGCGGGCGAGCAGTACTTC
>.|TRBJ2-7|TRBV25-1|TRBD1
CASIRDRLYEQYF
TGTGCCAGCATCAGGGACAGGCTCTACGAGCAGTACTTC
>.|TRBJ2-1|TRBV2|TRBD1
CASILDRASGNEQFF
TGTGCCAGCATTCTAGACAGGGCCTCGGGTAATGAGCAGTTCTTC
>few|TRBJ2-7|TRBV4-1|TRBD1
CASSQESGGGYEQYF
TGCGCCAGCAGCCAAGAATCAGGGGGCGGTTACGAGCAGTACTTC
>.|TRBJ1-2|TRBV27|TRBD1
CASSIQGRGGYTF
TGTGCCAGCAGTATACAGGGGCGGGGTGGCTACACCTTC
>.|TRBJ1-1|TRBV9|TRBD1
CASSVGAGGSTEAFF
TGTGCCAGCAGCGTAGGGGCAGGGGGGAGTACTGAAGCTTTCTTT
>few|TRBJ2-3|TRBV7-2|TRBD2
CASSKASGGADTQYF
TGTGCCAGCAGCAAGGCTAGCGGGGGGGCAGATACGCAGTATTTT
>few|TRBJ2-3|TRBV7-8|TRBD2
CASSSVVAGERTDTQYF
TGTGCCAGCAGCTCCGTTGTAGCGGGGGAGCGCACAGATACGCAGTATTTT
>.|TRBJ1-2|TRBV7-2|.
CASTLSRAFSGYTF
TGTGCCAGCACCCTAAGTCGGGCCTTCAGTGGCTACACCTTC
>.|TRBJ2-3|TRBV7-3|.
CASSSGAGDTDTQYF
TGTGCCAGCAGCTCGGGAGCAGGAGACACAGATACGCAGTATTTT
>once|TRBJ1-1|TRBV28|TRBD1
CASSLLASGGQAFF
TGTGCCAGCAGCCTGTTGGCCTCAGGGGGTCAAGCTTTCTTT
>.|TRBJ2-1|TRBV29-1|TRBD2
CSVSSGGDNEQFF
TGCAGCGTCTCTAGCGGGGGGGACAATGAGCAGTTCTTC
>.|TRBJ1-2|TRBV5-1|.
CASSFGIIRAYGYTF
TGCGCCAGCAGCTTTGGGATAATTCGGGCCTATGGCTACACCTTC
>.|TRBJ2-1|TRBV7-6|.
CARSLAEGNEQFF
TGTGCCCGCAGCTTAGCAGAGGGGAATGAGCAGTTCTTC
>.|TRBJ2-1|TRBV11-2|.
CASTSGMPQFF
TGTGCCAGCACCTCGGGGATGCCGCAGTTCTTC
>.|TRBJ1-3|TRBV20-1|.
CSARASSGVMPGNTIYF
TGCAGTGCTAGAGCATCATCAGGGGTTATGCCCGGAAACACCATATATTTT
>.|TRBJ2-3|TRBV7-2|TRBD2
CASSLVVSGGQVDTQYF
TGTGCCAGCAGCTTAGTTGTTAGCGGGGGGCAGGTAGATACGCAGTATTTT
>.|TRBJ2-4|TRBV12-3/TRBV12-4|.
CASSQTVRVGQYF
TGTGCCAGCAGCCAAACTGTCAGGGTAGGGCAGTACTTC
>few|TRBJ2-6|TRBV6-6|TRBD1
CASSYGQVYSGANVLTF
TGTGCCAGCAGTTACGGACAGGTCTACTCTGGGGCCAACGTCCTGACTTTC
>.|TRBJ2-3|TRBV3-1|.
CASSLPGNRDTQYF
TGTGCCAGCAGCCTACCGGGGAATAGAGATACGCAGTATTTT
>many|TRBJ2-5|TRBV6-1|.
CASTREFEETQYF
TGTGCCAGCACCCGGGAGTTTGAAGAGACCCAGTACTTC
>.|TRBJ2-3|TRBV7-8|TRBD1
CASSITGQTLTDTQYF
TGTGCCAGCAGCATCACGGGACAGACTCTCACAGATACGCAGTATTTT